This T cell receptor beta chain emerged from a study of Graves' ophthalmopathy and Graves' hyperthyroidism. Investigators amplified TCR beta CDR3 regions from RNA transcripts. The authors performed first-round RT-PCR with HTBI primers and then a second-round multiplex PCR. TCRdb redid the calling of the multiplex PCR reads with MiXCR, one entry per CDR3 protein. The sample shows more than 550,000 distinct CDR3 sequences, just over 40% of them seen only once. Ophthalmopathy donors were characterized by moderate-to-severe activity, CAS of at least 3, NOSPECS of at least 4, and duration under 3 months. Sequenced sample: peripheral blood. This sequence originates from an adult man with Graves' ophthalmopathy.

In DNA, the CDR3 is TGTGCCAGCAGCTTAGCGGTAGGGGACAGGGGTCTGCACGAGCAGTACTTC. Translation gives CASSLAVGDRGLHEQYF. V gene TRBV11-2 combines with J gene TRBJ2-7; the match to TRBD1 covers 10 bases. Per germline, CDR1 SGHAT and CDR2 FQNNGV. V dropped 1 base and J dropped 5; count of bases not matched to a gene: 11. The CDR3 covers 17 residues.